The 6 T cell receptor beta chains given below trace back to one sample, sequenced in a study of blood T cell repertoires in COVID-19. Sequencing was performed with immunoSEQ multiplex PCR; in TCRdb, only in-frame clones are kept and a portion is missing. The table includes 84,000 or so clones, roughly 80% detected once. Sequencing used peripheral blood. These receptors were obtained from a human donor in a cohort sampled during active COVID-19.

The chain links TRBV13 to TRBJ1-2, with D uncertain. Germline V gene sequence: CDR1 PRHDT, CDR2 FYEKMQ (reference sequence). CDR3 size: 15 residues. The V end lost 0 bases, the J end lost 2 bases, and 10 bases lay between the germline ends. The CDR3 region is CASSLGPGANYGYTF. The CDR3 DNA reads TGTGCCAGCAGCTTAGGTCCGGGAGCGAACTATGGCTACACCTTC. The whole variable domain, remainder taken from reference TRBV13 and TRBJ1-2, is AAGVIQSPRHLIKEKRETATLKCYPIPRHDTVYWYQQGPGQDPQFLISFYEKMQSDKGSIPDRFSAQQFSDYHSELNMSSLELGDSALYFCASSLGPGANYGYTFGSGTRLTVV.

V is TRBV19 and J is TRBJ2-1; 14 bases are a match to TRBD2. From germline, CDR1 is LNHDA and CDR2 SQIVND (reference sequence). The CDR3 consists of 16 residues. After removal of 11 bases from V and 0 bases from J, the junction contained 6 bases not matched to a gene. As DNA, the CDR3 is TGTGCCTCGACTAGCGGGAGGGTTAGCTCCTACAATGAGCAGTTCTTC. Translation gives CASTSGRVSSYNEQFF.

V usage is TRBV7-2 and J usage is TRBJ2-2; D not certain. The germline CDR1 and CDR2 sequences are SGHTA and FQGNSA. Trimming removed 2 bases at V and 5 bases at J, with 12 bases between. The CDR3 runs to 15 residues. DNA of the CDR3: TGTGCCAGCAGCTTAACCCAAAGTCGGACCGGGGAGCTGTTTTTT. It encodes CASSLTQSRTGELFF.

The chain employs TRBV19 and TRBJ2-5, with a possible D match to TRBD2 (5 bases). CDR3 length: 15 amino acids. Trimming shortened V by 3 bases and J by 0 bases, and 11 bases separated the two germline ends. Germline values: CDR1 LNHDA, CDR2 SQIVND (reference sequence). Here the CDR3 reads CASSISDWDQETQYF. CDR3 in DNA: TGTGCCAGTAGTATCTCGGACTGGGACCAAGAGACCCAGTACTTC. The entire variable domain, with the rest obtained from reference TRBV19 and TRBJ2-5, is as follows: DGGITQSPKYLFRKEGQNVTLSCEQNLNHDAMYWYRQDPGQGLRLIYYSQIVNDFQKGDIAEGYSVSREKKESFPLTVTSAQKNPTAFYLCASSISDWDQETQYFGPGTRLLVL.

This clone was picked up a small number of times. This sequence joins TRBV5-1 and TRBJ2-5; tentative D call: TRBD2 (6 bases). This CDR3 contains 13 residues. V dropped 4 bases and J dropped 4 bases, with 11 bases sitting between them. Germline values: CDR1 SGHRS, CDR2 YFSETQ. This CDR3 reads CASSVRRGETQYF. CDR3 in DNA: TGCGCCAGCAGCGTTCGGAGGGGAGAGACCCAGTACTTC.

The chain combines TRBV5-4 with TRBJ2-1; D ambiguous. V lost 4 bases, J lost 8 bases, and 22 bases lay in between. The CDR3 extends over 16 amino acids. CDR1 and CDR2 from the germline V gene are SGHNT and YYREEE (reference sequence). This chain's CDR3 is CASSPSSSVLSDEQFF. In nucleotides, the CDR3 is TGTGCCAGCAGCCCTTCGTCAAGCGTTTTATCGGATGAGCAGTTCTTC.